This T cell receptor beta chain originates from a study of post-analysis software for immune sequencing data. Study as a whole: Several disease courses (relapsing-remitting, secondary progressive and progressive-relapsing) of multiple sclerosis were included. Study-wide results and limits: Compared against controls, patients with multiple sclerosis displayed significantly lower normalized Chao1 diversity. Samples from a shared batch, those prepared together, strongly co-clustered by F measure.

Presence of unique molecular identifiers characterized the TCR beta cDNA libraries. T cells, about 0.85 to 11 million of them, yielded around 460,000 cDNA molecules. One entry per CDR3 protein, called by TCRdb with MiXCR from the PCR reads. The profile shows hundreds of thousands of distinct CDR3 sequences, around 27% of them singletons. There are a few counts of this clonotype. Its antigen is currently unknown. Source material: blood. This TCR was sampled from a girl aged 10 to 17 with multiple sclerosis.

The CDR3 loop is CSVFGVHEQYF. CDR3 sequence (DNA): TGCAGTGTATTTGGGGTCCACGAGCAGTACTTC. The genes are TRBV20-1 and TRBJ2-7; no definite D call. In germline, CDR1 is DFQATT, CDR2 SNEGSKA (reference sequence). V was pared by 7 bases and J by 5 bases, with 12 bases between. This CDR3 region has 11 residues.